The 14 T cell receptor beta chains presented below share a single source sample, sequenced in a study of tumor-infiltrating lymphocytes in primary liver carcinoma. The researchers produced TCR beta cDNA from around 500 ng total RNA with a constant-region primer. A slightly modified ARM-PCR protocol with three nested multiplex PCR rounds produced these TCR beta libraries. PCR rounds one and two used TRBV1-TRBV30 forward primers with a C-beta reverse primer for approximately 11 cycles each. TCRdb ran MiXCR on the multiplex PCR reads and lists one entry per CDR3 protein. Among about 120,000 distinct CDR3 sequences listed, 60% to 70% were seen once. Investigators took RNA and DNA out together from approximately 22-30 mg of unsorted bulk tissue. The sequenced material came from liver tumor tissue from sampling region 1. Subset reported: tumor region T1, superior pole. These receptors all stem from a woman between 55 and 75 years old with primary liver carcinoma and hepatitis B virus infection.

About this clonotype: Its ends do not fully match the called genes, so a read error is possible. V and J are TRBV2 and TRBJ1-6; D uncertain. The CDR3 contains 14 residues. The germline V gene has CDR1 SNHLY and CDR2 FYNNEI. The CDR3 bases are TGTGCCAGCCGCCTCCGGACGGATAATTCACCCCTCAACTTT. Protein sequence: CASRLRTDNSPLNF. The variable domain in full, completed from reference TRBV2 and TRBJ1-6, reads EPEVTQTPSHQVTQMGQEVILRCVPISNHLYFYWYRQILGQKVEFLVSFYNNEISEKSEIFDDQFSVERPDGSNFTLKIRSTKLEDSAMYFCASRLRTDNSPLNFGNGTRLTVT.

The V and J genes are TRBV10-3 and TRBJ2-3; D is uncertain. The CDR3 runs 13 residues. Germline V gives CDR1 ENHRY, CDR2 SYGVKD. Between the trimmed V and J ends, which lost 6 bases and 4 bases, there was a span of 11 bases. The CDR3 reads CAIRQVGSDTQYF. In DNA form, the CDR3 reads TGTGCCATCAGGCAGGTAGGGTCAGATACGCAGTATTTT.

Comments on this clonotype: Just one base apart from a much larger clone, this may be a read error. The chain has TRBV28 and TRBJ1-1; TRBD1 might be the D (5 bases). The CDR3 length is 13 residues. The V gene lost 10 bases and the J gene lost 1 base, with 13 bases spanning the gap. Germline CDR1 reads MDHEN; CDR2 reads SYDVKM. The CDR3 reads CATLTVRNTEAFF. The DNA for the CDR3 is TGTGCCACCTTGACAGTCAGGAACACTGAAGCTTTCTTT. Full variable domain (remainder filled in from reference TRBV28 and TRBJ1-1): DVKVTQSSRYLVKRTGEKVFLECVQDMDHENMFWYRQDPGLGLRLIYFSYDVKMKEKGDIPEGYSVSREKKERFSLILESASTNQTSMYLCATLTVRNTEAFFGQGTRLTVV.

The V gene is TRBV20-1, the J gene TRBJ1-5; D might be TRBD1 (5 bases). The length of the CDR3 is 14 residues. The V and J ends lost 7 bases and 0 bases respectively, with 13 bases between them. In germline, CDR1 is DFQATT, CDR2 SNEGSKA (reference sequence). CDR3 sequence reads: CSVGGTRSNQPQHF. The CDR3 DNA reads as TGCAGTGTTGGGGGAACCCGTAGCAATCAGCCCCAGCATTTT.

Regarding this clonotype: Sequence at one end of the junction differs from germline and may be a read error. The chain joins TRBV4-1 to TRBJ2-1, with TRBD2 matching 10 bases. The CDR3 loop spans 18 amino acids. Germline CDR1 MGHRA, CDR2 YSYEKL. CDR3: CARSQAGLAWALEGEQFF. Here the CDR3 DNA reads TGCGCCAGGAGCCAAGCGGGACTAGCGTGGGCGTTAGAAGGGGAGCAGTTCTTC.

J is TRBJ2-3 and V is TRBV5-1; tentative D call: TRBD1 (5 bases). This CDR3 is built from 15 residues. Looked up from germline, CDR1 is SGHRS and CDR2 is YFSETQ. Deletions cut 0 bases from V and 2 bases from J, with 10 bases between. CDR3 sequence (DNA): TGCGCCAGCAGCTTGGTCAAGGGGCCCACAGATACGCAGTATTTT. This codes for CASSLVKGPTDTQYF.

The chain links TRBV30 to TRBJ2-6, with TRBD1 as a possible D gene (5 bases). Trimming took 2 bases from V and 0 from J, leaving 5 bases between them. CDR3 size: 14 residues. CDR1 and CDR2 (germline): GTSNPN, SVGIG (reference sequence). The CDR3 here is CAWSRGSGANVLTF. DNA of the CDR3: TGTGCCTGGAGTAGGGGCTCTGGGGCCAACGTCCTGACTTTC.

As for this clonotype: This may stem from a read error, because a much larger clone lies one nucleotide away. V is TRBV12-3 or TRBV12-4 and J is TRBJ1-2; D is perhaps TRBD1 (6 bases). The CDR3 has 15 amino acids. CDR3 bases: TGTGCCAGCAGTTTGACAGGACCGCTAGTCTATGGCTACATCTTC. This translates into CASSLTGPLVYGYIF.

A remark on this clonotype: Possible read error: a much larger clone is one base away. J is TRBJ2-7 and V is TRBV6-1; the match to TRBD2 covers 8 bases. This CDR3 contains 15 residues. Germline V gene sequence: CDR1 MNHNS, CDR2 SASEGT. Trimming removed 6 bases from V and 2 bases from J; junction bases left unmatched: 9. CDR3 amino acids: CASRRGRSSTYEQYF. CDR3 sequence (DNA): TGTGCCAGCAGGCGCGGGAGGTCCTCCACCTACGAGCAGTACTTC.

With respect to this clonotype: One end of the junction varies from germline; a read error may be responsible. The rearrangement uses TRBV4-1 and TRBJ1-1; maybe TRBD1 (5 bases). The germline CDR1 and CDR2 sequences are MGHRA and YSYEKL. This CDR3 is 13 amino acids long. Here the CDR3 DNA reads TGCCCCAGCAGCCGCGCCAGGGAGACTGGAACTTTCTTT. Amino acid sequence: CPSSRARETGTFF.

About this clonotype itself: An end of the junction differs from the germline gene, which may be a read error. V is TRBV19 and J is TRBJ2-2; TRBD1 matches at 9 bases. Germline loops: CDR1 LNHDA, CDR2 SQIVND (reference sequence). The CDR3 is made up of 16 amino acids. The CDR3 spells CASSPTDRGRRGELFF. The CDR3 bases are TGTGCTAGTAGTCCGACGGACAGGGGCAGGCGCGGGGAGCTGTTTTTT. The full variable domain, completed using reference TRBV19 and TRBJ2-2, is DGGITQSPKYLFRKEGQNVTLSCEQNLNHDAMYWYRQDPGQGLRLIYYSQIVNDFQKGDIAEGYSVSREKKESFPLTVTSAQKNPTAFYLCASSPTDRGRRGELFFGEGSRLTVL.

Concerning this clonotype itself: The junction shows a germline mismatch at one end, possibly a read error. The chain has TRBV11-2 and TRBJ1-6; the D gene is possibly TRBD1 (5 bases). The CDR3 runs to 15 residues. Germline values: CDR1 SGHAT, CDR2 FQNNGV. CDR3 nucleotide sequence: TGTGCCAGCGGCTTAGCCGGGGCATTAAATTCACCCCTCCACTTT. Its protein product is CASGLAGALNSPLHF.

This clonotype was recorded a few times. The chain uses TRBV7-9 and TRBJ2-1; D is undetermined. This CDR3 contains 11 residues. Germline CDR1 and CDR2: SEHNR and FQNEAQ (reference sequence). V was cut by 5 bases and J by 9 bases, with 8 bases left in between. The CDR3 coding sequence is TGTGCCAGCAGCAACCCCGGTGAGCAGTTCTTC. Translation: CASSNPGEQFF.

As concerns this clonotype: It may be a read error: a sequence one base away is much more abundant. The chain joins TRBV6-5 to TRBJ2-7, with TRBD2 identical over 7 bases. This CDR3 has 14 amino acids. The germline CDR1 and CDR2 sequences are MNHEY and SVGAGI. CDR3 coding DNA: TGTGCCAGCAGTTACCATCATCGGGACTACGAGCAGTGCTTC. It yields the protein CASSYHHRDYEQCF.